This passage covers 27 T cell receptor beta chains from one sample sequenced in a study of blood T cell repertoires in COVID-19. The data were produced by immunoSEQ multiplex PCR, yet TCRdb's version contains in-frame clones alone and is incomplete. The sample holds about 140,000 clones; almost 85% are singletons and the top ten take roughly 3.5%. The specimen sequenced was PBMCs or T cells enriched from blood (not recorded which). These receptor sequences come from a woman between 50 and 59 years old with acute COVID-19.

V and J are TRBV6-4 and TRBJ2-1, with D perhaps matching TRBD1 (6 bases). The CDR3 contains 16 residues. Trimming removed 3 bases from V and 6 bases from J, with 18 bases in between. Germline values: CDR1 MRHNA, CDR2 SNTAGT. The CDR3 is CASSEMGRGDLNEQFF. CDR3 coding DNA: TGTGCCAGCAGTGAAATGGGCAGGGGAGACCTCAATGAGCAGTTCTTC.

The chain carries TRBV5-8 and TRBJ2-1; unclear D gene. The germline CDR1 and CDR2 sequences are SGHTS and YDEGEE. V was trimmed by 4 bases and J by 9 bases, leaving 11 bases between them. The CDR3 length is 12 residues. In DNA form, the CDR3 reads TGTGCCAGCAGCCCGTCTAGTGCTGAGCAGTTCTTC. Its translation is CASSPSSAEQFF.

V gene TRBV30 combines with J gene TRBJ1-2; 9 nucleotides match TRBD1. Germline lookup yields CDR1 GTSNPN and CDR2 SVGIG (reference sequence). V was clipped by 2 bases and J by 4 bases; unmatched bases: 5. This CDR3 has 14 residues. CDR3 sequence: CAWSLGQGLYGYTF. The CDR3 DNA sequence: TGTGCCTGGAGTCTGGGACAGGGACTCTATGGCTACACCTTC.

This clone was seen just once. This sequence joins TRBV7-9 and TRBJ2-1, with TRBD2 as a possible D gene (6 bases). CDR1 and CDR2 (germline): SEHNR, FQNEAQ (reference sequence). CDR3 length equals 17 residues. V dropped 6 bases and J dropped 0 bases, with 18 bases sitting between them. The CDR3 DNA reads TGTGCCAGCAGGAGGGACGGGCGGGAAAGCTCCTACAATGAGCAGTTCTTC. It translates to CASRRDGRESSYNEQFF.

J is TRBJ1-2 and V is TRBV28; 10 bases map to TRBD1. Trimming cost V 6 bases and J 3 bases; bases outside gene matches: 4. Germline-derived CDR1 and CDR2 are MDHEN and SYDVKM. CDR3 length equals 14 residues. CDR3 loop: CASRETGGDYGYTF. For the CDR3, the DNA is TGTGCCAGCAGGGAGACAGGGGGCGACTATGGCTACACCTTC.

The CDR3 loop is CASTHGPLYEQYF. CDR3 DNA: TGTGCCAGCACCCATGGGCCATTATACGAGCAGTACTTC. The rearrangement links TRBV27 to TRBJ2-7; D ambiguous. CDR1 and CDR2 from the germline V gene are MNHEY and SMNVEV (reference sequence). The V gene lost 7 bases and the J gene lost 4 bases, with 14 bases spanning the gap. The CDR3 loop spans 13 amino acids.

The sample holds a few counts of this clone. V is TRBV11-3 and J is TRBJ1-5; D possibly corresponds to TRBD1 (5 bases). Germline CDR1 is SGHNT and CDR2 is YENEEA. CDR3 length: 15 residues. V was trimmed by 0 bases and J by 0 bases, leaving 6 bases between them. CDR3: CASSLDGASNQPQHF. Written as DNA, the CDR3 is TGTGCCAGCAGCTTAGATGGGGCTAGCAATCAGCCCCAGCATTTT.

J is TRBJ1-3 and V is TRBV9; 8 nucleotides align to TRBD1. CDR1 and CDR2 from the germline V gene are SGDLS and YYNGEE. With 3 bases clipped from V and 3 bases from J, the junction kept 2 bases outside the gene matches. This CDR3 comprises 14 residues. The CDR3, as DNA: TGTGCCAGCAGCGGAGGGACAGGTGGAAACACCATATATTTT. This encodes CASSGGTGGNTIYF.

This chain connects TRBV15 to TRBJ2-3; maybe TRBD2 (5 bases). The V and J ends lost 0 bases and 4 bases respectively, with 11 bases between them. The CDR3 covers 15 residues. Germline values: CDR1 LNHNV, CDR2 YYDKDF (reference sequence). The CDR3 DNA is TGTGCCACCAGCAGAGAACGGGCGGGCGCAGATACGCAGTATTTT. Its translation is CATSRERAGADTQYF. The variable domain in full, with the rest retrieved from reference TRBV15 and TRBJ2-3, is DAMVIQNPRYQVTQFGKPVTLSCSQTLNHNVMYWYQQKSSQAPKLLFHYYDKDFNNEADTPDNFQSRRPNTSFCFLDIRSPGLGDTAMYLCATSRERAGADTQYFGPGTRLTVL.

The rearrangement joins TRBV6-5 to TRBJ2-7; TRBD1 is a possible D gene (6 bases). Looked up from germline, CDR1 is MNHEY and CDR2 is SVGAGI. The CDR3 sequence is 15 residues long. The V and J ends lost 5 bases and 0 bases respectively, with 14 bases between them. Here the CDR3 reads CASSPLRGPSYEQYF. The CDR3 DNA is TGTGCCAGCAGTCCCCTCAGGGGTCCCTCCTACGAGCAGTACTTC.

The rearrangement links TRBV10-3 to TRBJ1-1; D unclear. CDR1 is ENHRY and CDR2 is SYGVKD in the germline V gene. V dropped 5 bases and J dropped 7 bases, with 20 bases sitting between them. The CDR3 runs to 15 residues. The CDR3 spells CAISPLGGSSYEAFF. CDR3 DNA sequence: TGTGCCATCAGTCCACTAGGAGGCAGCTCCTATGAAGCTTTCTTT.

This clone was seen a few times. The chain combines TRBV29-1 with TRBJ2-3, with 9 bases identical to TRBD1. Germline-derived CDR1 and CDR2 are SQVTM and ANQGSEA. The CDR3 is 12 amino acids. J lost 4 bases, V lost 7 bases, and 3 bases had no gene match. The chain's CDR3 is CSAGQGSDTQYF. CDR3 nucleotides: TGCAGCGCGGGACAGGGATCAGATACGCAGTATTTT.

The V gene is TRBV19, the J gene TRBJ1-2; a weak D match, TRBD1 (5 bases). V lost 3 bases to trimming and J lost 8 bases, with 28 bases between them. Germline values: CDR1 LNHDA, CDR2 SQIVND (reference sequence). The CDR3 contains 18 residues. The CDR3, as DNA: TGTGCCAGTAGTATGACCAAAACCGGACAAGGCGAGGTGGAGGGCTACACCTTC. Its translation: CASSMTKTGQGEVEGYTF. Looking up the rest from reference TRBV19 and TRBJ1-2 gives the full variable domain: DGGITQSPKYLFRKEGQNVTLSCEQNLNHDAMYWYRQDPGQGLRLIYYSQIVNDFQKGDIAEGYSVSREKKESFPLTVTSAQKNPTAFYLCASSMTKTGQGEVEGYTFGSGTRLTVV.

The chain couples TRBV24-1 to TRBJ2-4, with D hard to call. Germline V lookup: CDR1 KGHDR, CDR2 SFDVKD. The V end was cut by 2 bases, the J end by 1 base, with 5 bases between. The CDR3 covers 14 residues. The CDR3 is CATSDSAAKNIQYF. The CDR3 nucleotides read TGTGCCACCAGTGATTCCGCGGCCAAAAACATTCAGTACTTC.

The V and J genes are TRBV5-1 and TRBJ2-5, with TRBD2 identical over 12 bases. Germline assignment: CDR1 SGHRS and CDR2 YFSETQ. The CDR3 is 16 amino acids. Germline trimming cut 0 bases from V and 1 base from J; bases unmatched to any gene: 1. CDR3 sequence (DNA): TGCGCCAGCAGCTTGGTGGGACTAGCGGGCCAAGAGACCCAGTACTTC. This gives the protein CASSLVGLAGQETQYF.

This chain uses TRBV5-1 with TRBJ2-5; TRBD1 aligns across 9 bases. The V gene's germline CDR1 is SGHRS and CDR2 YFSETQ. This CDR3 contains 17 residues. V lost 2 bases to trimming and J lost 3 bases; unmatched junction nucleotides: 11. For the CDR3, the DNA is TGCGCCAGCAGCTTTGGGGTCTTAAGGACAGGGGAAGAGACCCAGTACTTC. It is translated as CASSFGVLRTGEETQYF.

This rearrangement joins TRBV18 to TRBJ2-5, with 8 positions matching TRBD2. The V and J ends lost 3 bases and 2 bases, in that order; junction bases with no gene match: 5. CDR3 length equals 15 residues. Germline-derived CDR1 and CDR2 are KGHSH and LQKENI. This CDR3 is CASSPDQREQETQYF. CDR3 in DNA: TGTGCCAGCTCACCGGACCAGCGGGAGCAAGAGACCCAGTACTTC.

This chain links TRBV9 with TRBJ2-7; D is perhaps TRBD2 (6 bases). V lost 4 bases to trimming and J lost 3 bases, with 11 bases between them. Germline CDR1 is SGDLS and CDR2 is YYNGEE. CDR3 size: 13 residues. This CDR3 is CASSLLGGYEQYF. In DNA form, the CDR3 reads TGTGCCAGCAGCCTCCTGGGGGGCTACGAGCAGTACTTC.

This clone is medium-sized in the sample. V and J are TRBV5-1 and TRBJ2-5, with D possibly TRBD1 on 6 matching bases. The CDR3 length is 15 residues. V gave up 4 bases and J gave up 5 bases, with 18 bases separating them. The germline V gene has CDR1 SGHRS and CDR2 YFSETQ. The CDR3 DNA reads TGCGCCAGCAGCCCACCGATAGCAGGGGCGGAGACCCAGTACTTC. Protein: CASSPPIAGAETQYF.

This chain uses TRBV19 with TRBJ2-3; 7 nucleotides agree with TRBD2. CDR1 LNHDA and CDR2 SQIVND come from the germline V gene (reference sequence). V dropped 1 base and J dropped 4; count of bases not matched to a gene: 2. There are 14 residues in the CDR3. CDR3 in amino acids: CASSIAGGSDTQYF. The DNA for the CDR3 is TGTGCCAGTAGTATAGCGGGAGGTTCAGATACGCAGTATTTT.

The chain combines TRBV7-3 with TRBJ2-7; 14 bases map to TRBD2. The CDR3 length is 14 residues. Germline values: CDR1 SGHTA, CDR2 FQGTGA. Germline trimming cut 4 bases from V and 9 bases from J; bases unmatched to any gene: 5. The CDR3 reads CASSSGLAGGRQYF. The CDR3 region has the DNA TGTGCCAGCAGCTCAGGACTAGCGGGAGGACGGCAGTACTTC.

This chain joins TRBV7-6 and TRBJ1-4; possibly TRBD1 for D (6 bases). Germline lookup yields CDR1 SGHVS and CDR2 FNYEAQ. This CDR3 has 15 residues. V lost 5 bases and J 0 bases, leaving 10 bases between the germline ends. CDR3 bases: TGTGCCAGCAGCACTTGGACAGCAACTAATGAAAAACTGTTTTTT. Its protein product is CASSTWTATNEKLFF. Supplemented by reference TRBV7-6 and TRBJ1-4, the full variable domain reads GAGVSQSPRYKVTKRGQDVALRCDPISGHVSLYWYRQALGQGPEFLTYFNYEAQQDKSGLPNDRFSAERPEGSISTLTIQRTEQRDSAMYRCASSTWTATNEKLFFGSGTQLSVL.

The gene calls are TRBV28 and TRBJ2-7; D is possibly TRBD1 (5 bases). The V gene lost 6 bases and the J gene lost 3 bases, with 12 bases spanning the gap. Germline-derived CDR1 and CDR2 are MDHEN and SYDVKM. The CDR3 consists of 13 residues. CDR3 DNA sequence: TGTGCCAGCAGCCCTGGGGCAGACTACGAGCAGTACTTC. It is translated as CASSPGADYEQYF.

The V and J genes are TRBV30 and TRBJ1-1; perhaps TRBD1 as D (6 bases). Trimming shortened V by 2 bases and J by 4 bases, and 11 bases separated the two germline ends. Germline CDR1 GTSNPN, CDR2 SVGIG (reference sequence). This CDR3 is 13 amino acids long. This chain's CDR3 is CAWSRVGATEAFF. In DNA form, the CDR3 reads TGTGCCTGGAGTCGAGTGGGGGCCACTGAAGCTTTCTTT.

The chain links TRBV2 to TRBJ2-3, with 8 bases aligning to TRBD2. CDR3 size: 15 residues. Germline lookup yields CDR1 SNHLY and CDR2 FYNNEI. V lost 4 bases and J lost 0; bases outside the gene matches: 3. The CDR3 region has the DNA TGTGCCAGCAGTGTACGGGAGGGGAGCACAGATACGCAGTATTTT. This encodes CASSVREGSTDTQYF.

The DNA for the CDR3 is TGTGCCTGGAGTCCGACAGATACGCAGTATTTT. The encoded protein is CAWSPTDTQYF. The chain joins TRBV30 to TRBJ2-3; no definite D call. Germline assignment: CDR1 GTSNPN and CDR2 SVGIG (reference sequence). This CDR3 has 11 residues. The germline V and J ends were trimmed by 2 bases and 3 bases, with 3 bases remaining between them. The complete variable domain, with remaining parts taken from reference TRBV30 and TRBJ2-3, reads SQTIHQWPATLVQPVGSPLSLECTVEGTSNPNLYWYRQAAGRGLQLLFYSVGIGQISSEVPQNLSASRPQDRQFILSSKKLLLSDSGFYLCAWSPTDTQYFGPGTRLTVL.

CDR3 sequence (DNA): TGTGCCAGCTCACCACGGCGGGGGAAGAGCGAAAAACTGTTTTTT. Protein sequence: CASSPRRGKSEKLFF. The rearrangement joins TRBV18 to TRBJ1-4; weak D call: TRBD1 (5 bases). The CDR3 totals 15 residues. Trimming shortened V by 1 base and J by 8 bases, and 14 bases separated the two germline ends. Germline CDR1 KGHSH, CDR2 LQKENI.